These 18 T cell receptor beta chains came from one sample sequenced in a study of response to subunit inactivated influenza vaccine. TCRdb independently ran MiXCR on the RT-PCR reads; one entry per CDR3 protein. The table records 500,000 to 600,000 distinct CDR3 sequences, 13% to 15% of them present only once. Sequenced material: PBMCs from blood, taken less than 13 days after vaccination. Every receptor here comes from a man aged 50 to 60 who received an inactivated influenza vaccine.

The CDR3 protein is CASSLADTSGRRNEQFF. The CDR3 DNA follows: TGTGCCAGCAGCTTAGCCGATACTAGCGGGAGGAGGAATGAGCAGTTCTTC. The rearrangement links TRBV7-6 to TRBJ2-1; the match to TRBD2 covers 12 bases. J was trimmed by 7 bases and V by 0 bases; bases with no gene match: 7. Germline values: CDR1 SGHVS, CDR2 FNYEAQ. The CDR3 is made up of 17 amino acids.

This clonotype turned up a few times. J is TRBJ1-3 and V is TRBV6-1; D not resolved. The CDR3 loop spans 14 amino acids. CDR1 and CDR2 (germline): MNHNS, SASEGT. Trimming took off 7 bases at V and 4 bases at J, with 14 bases between the two ends. CDR3 in DNA: TGTGCCAGCACCCATCGGGCACGCGGAAACACCATATATTTT. Amino acids: CASTHRARGNTIYF.

In this sample, this clonotype turned up a few times. J is TRBJ2-1 and V is TRBV12-3 or TRBV12-4; 10 nucleotides line up with TRBD1. V gave up 1 base and J gave up 3 bases; unmatched junction bases: 6. The CDR3 runs 17 residues. The DNA of the CDR3 is TGTGCCAGCAGTTTAGAGATCGGGACAGGGGACTACAATGAGCAGTTCTTC. Protein sequence: CASSLEIGTGDYNEQFF.

To note about this clonotype: At one end, the junction sequence differs from germline, possibly due to a read error. The rearrangement joins TRBV5-5 to TRBJ2-7; possible D gene TRBD1, 5 bases. This CDR3 comprises 15 residues. Germline V gene lookup returns CDR1 SGHKS and CDR2 YYEKEE (reference sequence). DNA of the CDR3: TGTGCCAGCAGCTTGGATCAGAGGCTGTGGGGCGAGCAGCACTTC. Translation gives CASSLDQRLWGEQHF.

The chain has TRBV11-1 and TRBJ1-5; TRBD1 aligns across 12 bases. V gave up 1 base and J gave up 0 bases; unmatched junction bases: 7. Germline CDR1 is SGHAT and CDR2 is FQDESV (reference sequence). This CDR3 has 19 amino acids. The CDR3 reads CASSLGGDRGLYSNQPQHF. As DNA, the CDR3 is TGTGCCAGCAGCTTAGGTGGGGACAGGGGGCTCTATAGCAATCAGCCCCAGCATTTT. Full variable domain (missing parts from reference TRBV11-1 and TRBJ1-5): EAEVAQSPRYKITEKSQAVAFWCDPISGHATLYWYRQILGQGPELLVQFQDESVVDDSQLPKDRFSAERLKGVDSTLKIQPAELGDSAMYLCASSLGGDRGLYSNQPQHFGDGTRLSIL.

This clonotype was observed many times. The CDR3 nucleotides read TGTGCCAGCAGTTGGACACTAGGGGGGGAGACCCAGTACTTC. Its protein product is CASSWTLGGETQYF. V and J are TRBV12-3 or TRBV12-4 and TRBJ2-5, with D tentatively TRBD1 or TRBD2 (6 bases each). Trimming removed 4 bases from V and 5 bases from J, with 14 bases in between. The CDR3 has 14 residues.

This rearrangement joins TRBV11-2 to TRBJ2-5, with 13 bases identical to TRBD2. CDR3 length equals 18 residues. CDR1 is SGHAT and CDR2 is FQNNGV in the germline V gene. The trim removed 5 bases at V and 5 bases at J, leaving 14 bases unmatched. In DNA, the CDR3 is TGTGCCAGCAGCCTGACGACTGGACTAGCGGGAGCTAGGGAGACCCAGTACTTC. It specifies CASSLTTGLAGARETQYF.

CDR3 sequence reads: CSAWSEYEQYF. DNA of the CDR3: TGCAGCGCCTGGTCCGAATACGAGCAGTACTTC. The J gene is TRBJ2-7, the V gene TRBV29-1; D is ambiguous. The CDR3 is made up of 11 amino acids. Germline V lookup: CDR1 SQVTM, CDR2 ANQGSEA. Trimming removed 7 bases at V and 4 bases at J, with 11 bases between.

This clonotype was observed a handful of times. The chain recombines TRBV15 with TRBJ1-5, with a tentative D call TRBD1 (6 bases). Germline values: CDR1 LNHNV, CDR2 YYDKDF (reference sequence). The CDR3 has 14 residues. Trimming shortened V by 4 bases and J by 5 bases, and 12 bases separated the two germline ends. The CDR3 sequence: CATSISGTHQPQHF. The DNA of the CDR3 is TGTGCCACCAGCATATCCGGGACACATCAGCCCCAGCATTTT. The whole variable domain, remainder taken from reference TRBV15 and TRBJ1-5, is DAMVIQNPRYQVTQFGKPVTLSCSQTLNHNVMYWYQQKSSQAPKLLFHYYDKDFNNEADTPDNFQSRRPNTSFCFLDIRSPGLGDTAMYLCATSISGTHQPQHFGDGTRLSIL.

The CDR3 DNA is TGTGCCAGCACCTGCGTGGAGGAGGCGAACACTGAAGCTTTCTTT. It specifies CASTCVEEANTEAFF. The rearrangement joins TRBV12-3 or TRBV12-4 to TRBJ1-1; unclear D gene. Deletions cut 7 bases from V and 1 base from J, with 16 bases between. There are 15 residues in the CDR3.

As concerns this clonotype: This could be a read error, since a much larger clone is one nucleotide away. This sequence joins TRBV12-3 or TRBV12-4 and TRBJ2-5; weak D call: TRBD1 (5 bases). This CDR3 has 14 amino acids. V was cut by 3 bases and J by 2 bases, with 10 bases left in between. Written as DNA, the CDR3 is TGTGCCAGCAGTTTGACAGACAGACAAGAGACCCAGTACTTC. Its translation is CASSLTDRQETQYF.

This sequence joins TRBV25-1 and TRBJ2-2, with D perhaps being TRBD1 or TRBD2 (7 bases each). V was clipped by 2 bases and J by 1 base, with 17 bases between them. CDR1 is MGHDK, CDR2 SYGVNS, per germline. The CDR3 length is 18 residues. CDR3 nucleotide sequence: TGTGCCAGCAGTGAAGGGACAGTGGGGACTAAGAACACCGGGGAGCTGTTTTTT. This encodes CASSEGTVGTKNTGELFF.

V gene TRBV20-1 combines with J gene TRBJ1-6; 7 bases fit TRBD1. This CDR3 is 13 amino acids long. Losses at the gene ends were 6 bases for V and 9 bases for J; bases not matched to a gene: 8. CDR1 is DFQATT, CDR2 SNEGSKA, per germline (reference sequence). CDR3 DNA: TGCAGTGCATCCGACAGGGCCCTTTCACCCCTCCACTTT. Translated: CSASDRALSPLHF.

The chain uses TRBV10-3 and TRBJ2-2; perhaps TRBD1 as D (5 bases). Trimming removed 0 bases from V and 1 base from J, with 15 bases in between. The CDR3 has 18 residues. Germline V gives CDR1 ENHRY, CDR2 SYGVKD. CDR3 amino acids: CAISESVRSQGNTGELFF. Written as DNA, the CDR3 is TGTGCCATCAGTGAGTCCGTAAGGTCCCAGGGGAACACCGGGGAGCTGTTTTTT.

V usage is TRBV12-3 or TRBV12-4 and J usage is TRBJ2-1; TRBD2 matches at 11 bases. The CDR3 spans 15 residues. V dropped 1 base and J dropped 8; count of bases not matched to a gene: 4. CDR3 sequence (DNA): TGTGCCAGCAGTTTAGGGGGTAGCGGGGGGGATGAGCAGTTCTTC. Its protein product is CASSLGGSGGDEQFF.

This clonotype has only a few counts. The V call is TRBV20-1, the J call TRBJ2-6, with a weak D call TRBD1 (6 bases). Germline-derived CDR1 and CDR2 are DFQATT and SNEGSKA (reference sequence). V was clipped by 6 bases and J by 2 bases, with 11 bases between them. The CDR3 sequence is 14 residues long. Here the CDR3 DNA reads TGCAGTGCCATACCAGGGGCTGGGGCCAACGTCCTGACTTTC. It translates to CSAIPGAGANVLTF.

This clonotype showed up just a few times. The rearrangement joins TRBV6-2 or TRBV6-3 to TRBJ2-7; D is perhaps TRBD1 or TRBD2 (5 bases each). There are 14 residues in the CDR3. The germline V gene has CDR1 MNHEY and CDR2 SVGEGT. Trimming removed 6 bases from V and 1 base from J, with 13 bases in between. CDR3 protein: CASRPGRRSYEQYF. DNA for the CDR3: TGTGCCAGCAGGCCAGGGCGGAGGTCCTACGAGCAGTACTTC.

The rearrangement joins TRBV7-2 to TRBJ2-1; 8 bases map to TRBD2. Trimming cost V 3 bases and J 2 bases; bases outside gene matches: 3. Germline V lookup: CDR1 SGHTA, CDR2 FQGNSA. The CDR3 spans 15 residues. CDR3 bases: TGTGCCAGCAGCTTTGGTAGCGGGACCTACAATGAGCAGTTCTTC. This codes for CASSFGSGTYNEQFF. Looking up the rest from reference TRBV7-2 and TRBJ2-1 gives the full variable domain: GAGVSQSPSNKVTEKGKDVELRCDPISGHTALYWYRQSLGQGLEFLIYFQGNSAPDKSGLPSDRFSAERTGGSVSTLTIQRTQQEDSAVYLCASSFGSGTYNEQFFGPGTRLTVL.